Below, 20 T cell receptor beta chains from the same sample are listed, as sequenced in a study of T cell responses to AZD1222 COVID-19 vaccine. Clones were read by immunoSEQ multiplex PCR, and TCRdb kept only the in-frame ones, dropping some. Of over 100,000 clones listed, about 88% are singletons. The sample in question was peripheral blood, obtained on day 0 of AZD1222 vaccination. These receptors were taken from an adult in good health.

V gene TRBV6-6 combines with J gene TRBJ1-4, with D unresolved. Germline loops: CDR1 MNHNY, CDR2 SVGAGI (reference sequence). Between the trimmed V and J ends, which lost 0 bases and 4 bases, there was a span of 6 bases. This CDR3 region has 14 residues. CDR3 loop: CASSYSMVNEKLFF. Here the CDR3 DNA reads TGTGCCAGCAGTTACTCGATGGTTAATGAAAAACTGTTTTTT.

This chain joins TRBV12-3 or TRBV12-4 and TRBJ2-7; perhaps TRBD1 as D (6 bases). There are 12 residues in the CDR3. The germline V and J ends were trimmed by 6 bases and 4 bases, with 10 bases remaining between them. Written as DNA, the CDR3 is TGTGCCAGCAGCCGTGGACAGTACGAGCAGTACTTC. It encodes CASSRGQYEQYF.

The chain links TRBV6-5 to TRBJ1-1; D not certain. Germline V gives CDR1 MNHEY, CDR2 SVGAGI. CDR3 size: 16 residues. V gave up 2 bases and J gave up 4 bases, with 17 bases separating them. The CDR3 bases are TGTGCCAGCAGTTACACAACTACCCTCGTGGGCACTGAAGCTTTCTTT. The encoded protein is CASSYTTTLVGTEAFF.

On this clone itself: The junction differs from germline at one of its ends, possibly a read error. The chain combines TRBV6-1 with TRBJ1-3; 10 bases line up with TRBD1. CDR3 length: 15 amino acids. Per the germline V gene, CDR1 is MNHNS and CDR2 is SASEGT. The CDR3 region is CASSEQRRQGAWPNF. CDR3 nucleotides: TGTGCCAGCAGTGAACAACGAAGACAGGGGGCATGGCCGAATTTT.

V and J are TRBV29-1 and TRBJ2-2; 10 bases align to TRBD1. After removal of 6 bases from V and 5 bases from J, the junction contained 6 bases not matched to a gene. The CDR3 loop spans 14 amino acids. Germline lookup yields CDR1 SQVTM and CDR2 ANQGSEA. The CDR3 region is CSVKGQGETGELFF. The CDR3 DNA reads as TGCAGCGTCAAAGGACAGGGGGAGACCGGGGAGCTGTTTTTT.

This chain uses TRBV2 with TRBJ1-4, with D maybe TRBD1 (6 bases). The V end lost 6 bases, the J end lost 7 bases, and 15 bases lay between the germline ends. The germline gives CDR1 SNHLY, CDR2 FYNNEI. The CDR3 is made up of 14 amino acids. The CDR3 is CASRDPRGGEKLFF. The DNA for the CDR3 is TGTGCCAGCAGAGACCCCAGGGGTGGTGAAAAACTGTTTTTT.

The CDR3 nucleotides are TGTGCCAGCAGTTTGGGGGGGCAAACTGAAGCTTTCTTT. It yields the protein CASSLGGQTEAFF. The chain recombines TRBV12-3 or TRBV12-4 with TRBJ1-1; TRBD1 might be the D (6 bases). V was cut by 3 bases and J by 5 bases, with 10 bases left in between. The CDR3 is 13 residues long.

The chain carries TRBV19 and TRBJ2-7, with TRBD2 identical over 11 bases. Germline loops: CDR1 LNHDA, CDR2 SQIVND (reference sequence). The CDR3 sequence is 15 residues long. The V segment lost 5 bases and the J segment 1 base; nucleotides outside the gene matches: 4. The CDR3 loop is CASSHLAGGSYEQYF. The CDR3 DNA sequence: TGTGCCAGTAGTCACCTAGCGGGGGGTTCCTACGAGCAGTACTTC.

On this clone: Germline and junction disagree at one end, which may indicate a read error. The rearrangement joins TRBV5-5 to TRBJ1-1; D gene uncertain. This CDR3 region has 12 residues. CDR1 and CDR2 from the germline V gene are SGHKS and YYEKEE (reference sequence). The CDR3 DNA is TGTGCCAGCAGCTTTAAGCCCACTGGAGCTTTCTTT. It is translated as CASSFKPTGAFF.

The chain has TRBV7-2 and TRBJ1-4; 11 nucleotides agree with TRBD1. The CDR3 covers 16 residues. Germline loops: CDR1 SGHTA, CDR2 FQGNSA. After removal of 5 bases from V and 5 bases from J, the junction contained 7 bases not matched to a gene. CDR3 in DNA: TGTGCCAGCAGCCCCCGGACAGGGGGCAAGAATGAAAAACTGTTTTTT. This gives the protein CASSPRTGGKNEKLFF.

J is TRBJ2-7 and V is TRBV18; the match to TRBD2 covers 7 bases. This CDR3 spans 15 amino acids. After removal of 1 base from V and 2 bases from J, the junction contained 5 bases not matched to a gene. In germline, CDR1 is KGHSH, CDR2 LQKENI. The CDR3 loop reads CASSPLSGGTYEQYF. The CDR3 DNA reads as TGTGCCAGCTCACCACTGTCGGGGGGAACCTACGAGCAGTACTTC.

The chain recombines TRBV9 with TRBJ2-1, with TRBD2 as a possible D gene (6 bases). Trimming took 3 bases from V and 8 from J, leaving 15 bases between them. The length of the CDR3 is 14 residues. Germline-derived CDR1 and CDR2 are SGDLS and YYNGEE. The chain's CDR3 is CASSGAPRRDEQFF. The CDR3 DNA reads TGTGCCAGCAGCGGCGCGCCCAGGAGGGATGAGCAGTTCTTC. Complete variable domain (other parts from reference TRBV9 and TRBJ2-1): DSGVTQTPKHLITATGQRVTLRCSPRSGDLSVYWYQQSLDQGLQFLIQYYNGEERAKGNILERFSAQQFPDLHSELNLSSLELGDSALYFCASSGAPRRDEQFFGPGTRLTVL.

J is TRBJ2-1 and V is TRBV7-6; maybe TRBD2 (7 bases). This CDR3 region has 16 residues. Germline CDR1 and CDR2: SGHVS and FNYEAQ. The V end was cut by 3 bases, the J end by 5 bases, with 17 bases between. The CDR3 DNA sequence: TGTGCCAGCAGCTTTCTTATACCGGGGGGCAACAATGAGCAGTTCTTC. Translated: CASSFLIPGGNNEQFF. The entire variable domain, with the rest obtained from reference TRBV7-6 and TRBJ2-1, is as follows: GAGVSQSPRYKVTKRGQDVALRCDPISGHVSLYWYRQALGQGPEFLTYFNYEAQQDKSGLPNDRFSAERPEGSISTLTIQRTEQRDSAMYRCASSFLIPGGNNEQFFGPGTRLTVL.

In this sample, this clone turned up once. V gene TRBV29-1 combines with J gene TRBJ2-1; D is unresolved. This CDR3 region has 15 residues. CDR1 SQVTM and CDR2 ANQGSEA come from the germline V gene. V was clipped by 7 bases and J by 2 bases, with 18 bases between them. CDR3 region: CSAQEYSLPYNEQFF. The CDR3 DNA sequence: TGCAGCGCACAAGAGTACAGCCTTCCCTACAATGAGCAGTTCTTC.

CDR3 nucleotides: TGTGCCAGTAGTGCAGGTCTTAGCAATCAGCCCCAGCATTTT. Translating it yields CASSAGLSNQPQHF. This sequence joins TRBV19 and TRBJ1-5; unclear D gene. Germline V gene data show CDR1 as LNHDA and CDR2 as SQIVND (reference sequence). Trimming stripped 5 bases from V and 0 bases from J, with 8 bases between. This CDR3 comprises 14 residues.

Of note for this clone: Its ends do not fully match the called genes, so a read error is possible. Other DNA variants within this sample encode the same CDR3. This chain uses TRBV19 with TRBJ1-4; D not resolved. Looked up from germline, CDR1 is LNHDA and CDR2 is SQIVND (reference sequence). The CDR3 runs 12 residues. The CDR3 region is CASSLEGEKLFF. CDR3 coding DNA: TGTGCCAGTAGCCTAGAGGGAGAAAAGCTGTTTTTT.

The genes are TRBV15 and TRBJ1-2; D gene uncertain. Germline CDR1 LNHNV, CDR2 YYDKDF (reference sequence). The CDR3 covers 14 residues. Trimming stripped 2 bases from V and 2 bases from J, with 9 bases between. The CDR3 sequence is CATSRRQVNYGYTF. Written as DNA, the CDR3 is TGTGCCACCAGCAGACGACAAGTAAACTATGGCTACACCTTC.

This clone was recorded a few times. The CDR3 protein is CASSLNGRTSTDTQYF. CDR3 DNA: TGCGCCAGCAGCTTGAACGGGAGAACTAGCACAGATACGCAGTATTTT. The chain uses TRBV5-1 and TRBJ2-3; TRBD2 might be the D (6 bases). V lost 1 base, J lost 0 bases, and 12 bases lay in between. The CDR3 is made up of 16 amino acids. Germline lookup yields CDR1 SGHRS and CDR2 YFSETQ.

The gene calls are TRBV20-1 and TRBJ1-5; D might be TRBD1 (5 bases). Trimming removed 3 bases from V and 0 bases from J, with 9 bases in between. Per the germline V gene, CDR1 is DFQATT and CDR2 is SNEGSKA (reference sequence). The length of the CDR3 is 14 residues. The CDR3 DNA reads TGCAGTGCTAGTGTGGGGGTTAGCAATCAGCCCCAGCATTTT. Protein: CSASVGVSNQPQHF.

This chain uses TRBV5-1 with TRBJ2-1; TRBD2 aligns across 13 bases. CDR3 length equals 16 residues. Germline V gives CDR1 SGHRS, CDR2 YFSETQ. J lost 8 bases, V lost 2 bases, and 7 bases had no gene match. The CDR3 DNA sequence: TGCGCCAGCAGCTTCCGGGGGACTAGCGGGAAAGATGAGCAGTTCTTC. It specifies CASSFRGTSGKDEQFF. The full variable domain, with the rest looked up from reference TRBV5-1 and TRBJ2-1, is KAGVTQTPRYLIKTRGQQVTLSCSPISGHRSVSWYQQTPGQGLQFLFEYFSETQRNKGNFPGRFSGRQFSNSRSEMNVSTLELGDSALYLCASSFRGTSGKDEQFFGPGTRLTVL.